This entry lists 9 T cell receptor beta chains sequenced from one sample in a study of cytomegalovirus exposure and HLA in healthy donors. Researchers ran the PCR with 60 Vbeta and 13 Jbeta primers. Assay used: immunoSEQ multiplex PCR; TCRdb lists only in-frame clones, some missing. In the table there are some 87,000 clones, about three quarters of which are singletons. The sample was PBMCs. The receptors were gathered from a woman between 50 and 59 years old in good health and CMV-seropositive.

The gene calls are TRBV4-1 and TRBJ2-7; a weak D match, TRBD2 (6 bases). Trimming pared 0 bases from V and 6 bases from J, leaving 18 bases between. Germline-derived CDR1 and CDR2 are MGHRA and YSYEKL. This CDR3 region has 16 residues. The DNA of the CDR3 is TGCGCCAGCAGCCAAGAGGCTAGCGCACGCCCTCCCGAGCAGTACTTC. Amino acids: CASSQEASARPPEQYF.

The chain is built from TRBV10-3 and TRBJ1-5; TRBD1 is a possible D gene (6 bases). V lost 5 bases and J lost 0, with 8 bases in between. This CDR3 is built from 14 residues. The germline V gene encodes CDR1 ENHRY and CDR2 SYGVKD. CDR3 sequence: CAISPGDSNQPQHF. The CDR3, as DNA: TGTGCCATCAGTCCAGGGGATAGCAATCAGCCCCAGCATTTT.

The rearrangement joins TRBV7-2 to TRBJ2-2; 11 nucleotides agree with TRBD2. Germline V gene lookup returns CDR1 SGHTA and CDR2 FQGNSA. V lost 5 bases and J lost 6; bases outside the gene matches: 11. The CDR3 loop spans 17 amino acids. CDR3 DNA: TGTGCCAGCAGCCCGATGGGAGCTAGCGGGAGGTCCGGGGAGCTGTTTTTT. Its translation is CASSPMGASGRSGELFF.

The rearrangement joins TRBV6-5 to TRBJ2-7, with D tentatively TRBD2 (5 bases). The CDR3 has 12 amino acids. Trimming took 5 bases from V and 2 from J, leaving 7 bases between them. In germline, CDR1 is MNHEY, CDR2 SVGAGI. The CDR3 region is CASSPGAYEQYF. The CDR3 coding sequence is TGTGCCAGCAGTCCCGGGGCCTACGAGCAGTACTTC.

The rearrangement links TRBV5-4 to TRBJ2-7; TRBD1 agrees at 10 bases. CDR1 and CDR2 (germline): SGHNT, YYREEE (reference sequence). CDR3 length: 15 amino acids. Losses at the gene ends were 4 bases for V and 3 bases for J; bases not matched to a gene: 7. CDR3 residues: CASSTPGQGFYEQYF. In DNA form, the CDR3 reads TGTGCCAGCAGCACTCCGGGACAGGGGTTCTACGAGCAGTACTTC.

Concerning this clone: Since a far larger clone is one base different, this is likely a read error. The chain is built from TRBV5-4 and TRBJ1-1; the D gene is possibly TRBD1 (5 bases). This CDR3 region has 13 residues. The germline gives CDR1 SGHNT, CDR2 YYREEE (reference sequence). Trimming stripped 2 bases from V and 3 bases from J, with 8 bases between. CDR3 in amino acids: CASSFGGDTEAFF. The CDR3, as DNA: TGTGCCAGCAGCTTTGGAGGGGACACTGAAGCTTTCTTT.

This clone was seen only a few times. The chain combines TRBV5-8 with TRBJ2-6; weak D call: TRBD1 (6 bases). Trimming stripped 4 bases from V and 7 bases from J, with 21 bases between. This CDR3 region has 17 residues. Germline-derived CDR1 and CDR2 are SGHTS and YDEGEE. The CDR3 DNA reads as TGTGCCAGCAGCCTCAGAAAGGGACAATCAACAGCCAACGTCCTGACTTTC. Translation gives CASSLRKGQSTANVLTF.

This chain links TRBV30 with TRBJ2-6; 8 bases are a match to TRBD1. V was pared by 1 base and J by 0 bases, with 5 bases of the junction left unmatched. In germline, CDR1 is GTSNPN, CDR2 SVGIG (reference sequence). This CDR3 is built from 17 residues. CDR3 DNA: TGTGCCTGGAGTGATCAGGGGGCGCTCTCTGGGGCCAACGTCCTGACTTTC. Amino acid sequence: CAWSDQGALSGANVLTF.

CDR3 DNA sequence: TGTGCCAGCAGCTTGGTCCCACCTAGCGGGAGGGCGCGAGATACGCAGTATTTT. This sequence encodes CASSLVPPSGRARDTQYF. The V and J genes are TRBV5-5 and TRBJ2-3, with 12 bases that match TRBD2. The CDR3 is 18 amino acids. Germline V CDR1 and CDR2: SGHKS, YYEKEE (reference sequence). Losses at the gene ends were 0 bases for V and 5 bases for J; bases not matched to a gene: 10.